Each of the 18 T cell receptor beta chains below was sequenced from the same sample in a study of sequential checkpoint blockade in melanoma. The table came from immunoSEQ multiplex PCR; TCRdb's copy has only in-frame clones and leaves some out. The sample gives 25,000 to 30,000 clones, approximately 80% of which show up once; less than 15% is in the top ten. Treatment: randomized to nivolumab then ipilimumab (arm A) or the reverse (arm B). Sequencing used CD8+ T cells sorted from blood (inferred from file names), obtained from a patient given nivolumab and ipilimumab in sequence. The receptor set was obtained from a human donor with melanoma.

The chain has TRBV5-4 and TRBJ2-7, with 7 bases lining up with TRBD1. This CDR3 is built from 14 residues. CDR1 is SGHNT, CDR2 YYREEE, per germline (reference sequence). V was clipped by 4 bases and J by 0 bases; unmatched bases: 4. CDR3 loop: CASSQGDSSYEQYF. The CDR3 nucleotides are TGTGCCAGCAGCCAGGGGGACAGCTCCTACGAGCAGTACTTC.

The chain has TRBV14 and TRBJ2-5, with unresolved D. CDR1 and CDR2 (germline): SGHDN, FVKESK. This CDR3 spans 11 amino acids. Trimming took off 0 bases at V and 10 bases at J, with 6 bases between the two ends. This CDR3 reads CASSQDLVQYF. For the CDR3, the DNA is TGTGCCAGCAGCCAAGATCTTGTCCAGTACTTC.

The J gene is TRBJ2-1, the V gene TRBV7-9, with a weak D call TRBD2 (6 bases). Germline V CDR1 and CDR2: SEHNR, FQNEAQ (reference sequence). V lost 4 bases, J lost 1 base, and 14 bases lay in between. The CDR3 is 16 amino acids. The CDR3 DNA sequence: TGTGCCAGCAGCTCCAGGGACTTGTCTTCCTACAATGAGCAGTTCTTC. Protein product: CASSSRDLSSYNEQFF. Full variable domain (remainder filled in from reference TRBV7-9 and TRBJ2-1): DTGVSQNPRHKITKRGQNVTFRCDPISEHNRLYWYRQTLGQGPEFLTYFQNEAQLEKSRLLSDRFSAERPKGSFSTLEIQRTEQGDSAMYLCASSSRDLSSYNEQFFGPGTRLTVL.

The chain is built from TRBV11-2 and TRBJ2-5; TRBD2 matches 14 bases. Germline-derived CDR1 and CDR2 are SGHAT and FQNNGV. The trim removed 5 bases at V and 4 bases at J, leaving 9 bases unmatched. This CDR3 spans 17 amino acids. The CDR3 bases are TGTGCCAGCAGCCCCCGGACTAGCGGGGGGACGGGAGAGACCCAGTACTTC. Protein sequence: CASSPRTSGGTGETQYF.

The chain links TRBV5-1 to TRBJ1-2, with TRBD1 matching over 9 bases. The germline V gene has CDR1 SGHRS and CDR2 YFSETQ. CDR3 length: 16 residues. V lost 3 bases and J lost 5; bases outside the gene matches: 11. The CDR3 here is CASSSQRDRVRYGYTF. The CDR3 DNA reads as TGCGCCAGCAGCTCGCAACGGGACAGGGTCAGATATGGCTACACCTTC.

The chain is built from TRBV9 and TRBJ2-3; D might be TRBD2 (5 bases). The V and J ends lost 3 bases and 3 bases respectively, with 8 bases between them. This CDR3 contains 13 residues. Germline V CDR1 and CDR2: SGDLS, YYNGEE. CDR3 nucleotide sequence: TGTGCCAGCAGCGGAGCGGAAACAGATACGCAGTATTTT. Amino acids: CASSGAETDTQYF.

This rearrangement joins TRBV7-7 to TRBJ2-7; no reliable D call. Trimming pared 5 bases from V and 3 bases from J, leaving 11 bases between. The CDR3 runs 13 residues. Germline CDR1 is SSHAT and CDR2 is FNYEAQ (reference sequence). CDR3 nucleotide sequence: TGTGCCAGCAGCGAGAAACAGATCTACGAGCAGTACTTC. It encodes CASSEKQIYEQYF. Using reference TRBV7-7 and TRBJ2-7 for the parts outside the CDR3, the full variable domain is GAGVSQSPRYKVTKRGQDVTLRCDPISSHATLYWYQQALGQGPEFLTYFNYEAQPDKSGLPSDRFSAERPEGSISTLTIQRTEQRDSAMYRCASSEKQIYEQYFGPGTRLTVT.

This chain uses TRBV9 with TRBJ2-5; D ambiguous. The CDR3 totals 15 residues. CDR1 is SGDLS, CDR2 YYNGEE, per germline. Trimming left V 0 bases short and J 2 bases short, with 11 bases between. The CDR3 here is CASSVDYYPQETQYF. In nucleotides, the CDR3 is TGTGCCAGCAGCGTAGACTACTACCCACAAGAGACCCAGTACTTC.

The chain is built from TRBV11-3 and TRBJ2-2; D remains unclear. The CDR3 has 13 amino acids. Trimming removed 5 bases at V and 5 bases at J, with 9 bases between. Per germline, CDR1 SGHNT and CDR2 YENEEA. This chain's CDR3 is CASSPPLTGELFF. Written as DNA, the CDR3 is TGTGCCAGCAGCCCCCCCTTAACCGGGGAGCTGTTTTTT.

The chain uses TRBV6-5 and TRBJ2-2; 9 bases are shared with TRBD1. Unmatched junction bases numbered 3, after V lost 0 bases and J lost 4 bases. Germline loops: CDR1 MNHEY, CDR2 SVGAGI. The CDR3 has 16 residues. In nucleotides, the CDR3 is TGTGCCAGCAGTTACTCGGCGACAGGGGGCACCGGGGAGCTGTTTTTT. It codes for CASSYSATGGTGELFF.

This chain connects TRBV27 to TRBJ2-7, with TRBD2 identical over 14 bases. Per the germline V gene, CDR1 is MNHEY and CDR2 is SMNVEV (reference sequence). This CDR3 has 15 residues. The trim removed 6 bases at V and 4 bases at J, leaving 5 bases unmatched. The CDR3 DNA is TGTGCCAGCAGAATGGGACTAGCGGGGGTGTACGAGCAGTACTTC. It translates to CASRMGLAGVYEQYF.

The sample holds one count of this clone. The gene calls are TRBV4-2 and TRBJ2-5, with D perhaps TRBD1 (6 bases). Trimming left V 0 bases short and J 9 bases short, with 23 bases between. This CDR3 contains 17 residues. The germline gives CDR1 LGHNA, CDR2 YNFKEQ. The CDR3 loop reads CASSQDWARLGTRSQYF. The CDR3 DNA is TGTGCCAGCAGCCAAGATTGGGCTAGACTGGGGACAAGGTCCCAGTACTTC.

CDR3 region: CSVVAYNEQFF. The DNA of the CDR3 is TGCAGCGTTGTAGCATACAATGAGCAGTTCTTC. The chain has TRBV29-1 and TRBJ2-1; D not certain. With 4 bases removed from V and 4 bases from J, the gap between germline ends came to 5 bases. CDR1 is SQVTM and CDR2 is ANQGSEA in the germline V gene. The CDR3 consists of 11 residues.

There are a few counts of this clone. The gene calls are TRBV28 and TRBJ2-7; 7 positions agree with TRBD1. This CDR3 has 15 residues. Germline V gene lookup returns CDR1 MDHEN and CDR2 SYDVKM. Germline trimming cut 5 bases from V and 3 bases from J; bases unmatched to any gene: 10. CDR3: CASSDRRTGLYEQYF. CDR3 sequence (DNA): TGTGCCAGCAGTGACAGGAGGACAGGCCTCTACGAGCAGTACTTC.

This clone has more than one count but fewer than ten. One end of the junction varies from germline; a read error may be responsible. This sequence joins TRBV6-5 and TRBJ1-1; D unclear. The CDR3 runs to 14 residues. Germline CDR1 is MNHEY and CDR2 is SVGAGI. The chain's CDR3 is CASSDSERNTEAFF. Here the CDR3 DNA reads TGTGCCAGCAGTGACTCGGAGAGGAACACTGAAGCTTTCTTT.

This clone was seen once. This sequence joins TRBV5-1 and TRBJ2-7; TRBD1 matches 8 bases. The CDR3 totals 16 residues. Germline V gene data show CDR1 as SGHRS and CDR2 as YFSETQ. Germline trimming cut 4 bases from V and 0 bases from J; bases unmatched to any gene: 9. CDR3 region: CASSVRQGPSSYEQYF. CDR3 DNA: TGCGCCAGCAGCGTCCGACAGGGGCCGAGCTCCTACGAGCAGTACTTC.

V usage is TRBV28 and J usage is TRBJ1-2; 9 positions match TRBD1. CDR3 length: 14 residues. The V gene end was trimmed by 7 bases and the J gene end by 10 bases; junction bases not matched to a gene: 13. Germline V gene lookup returns CDR1 MDHEN and CDR2 SYDVKM. As DNA, the CDR3 is TGTGCCAGCACCCGGACAGGGGTGCTTTTTGACTACACCTTC. This codes for CASTRTGVLFDYTF.

The rearrangement uses TRBV29-1 and TRBJ2-5; no firm D call. The CDR3 spans 12 residues. Germline loops: CDR1 SQVTM, CDR2 ANQGSEA. V gave up 3 bases and J gave up 4 bases, with 9 bases separating them. In nucleotides, the CDR3 is TGCAGCGTTGATGTCGGGTTAGAGACCCAGTACTTC. Encoded protein: CSVDVGLETQYF.